The subject of this entry is one TCR beta chain. How the authors handled the data: For nucleated cells, counts were estimated from reference gene primer amplification. Assay used: immunoSEQ multiplex PCR; TCRdb lists only in-frame clones, some missing. V and J calls and clone size are as listed in that table; D and trimming were resolved from the DNA. The repertoire holds around 60,000 clones, 75% to 95% seen once, with 7% to 10% in the top ten. This sample is part of a study of blood T cell repertoires in COVID-19. The CDR3 totals 14 residues. Germline CDR1 MGHDK, CDR2 SYGVNS. Trimming took off 4 bases at V and 7 bases at J, with 11 bases between the two ends.

Specimen: peripheral blood. The gene calls are TRBV25-1 and TRBJ1-6, with D possibly being TRBD1 (5 bases). The sequence derives from a woman older than 75 with active COVID-19. This chain's CDR3 is CASSAVAGNSPLHF. The DNA of the CDR3 is TGTGCCAGCAGTGCGGTTGCAGGGAATTCACCCCTCCACTTT.